These 23 T cell receptor beta chains share one sample of origin, sequenced in a study of shared clonotypes between healthy human individuals. Method: immunoSEQ multiplex PCR; TCRdb's copy keeps in-frame clones and lacks some. This sample has over a million clones, with 95% to 99% found just once. Input material: naive CD4+ T cells sorted from blood. As to subset: CD45RA+ positively selected. All receptors come from a man aged 25-45 years in good health.

The rearrangement joins TRBV29-1 to TRBJ1-1; 8 positions agree with TRBD1. V trimming: 7 bases; J trimming: 0 bases; junction bases outside the gene matches: 4. The CDR3 has 13 amino acids. CDR1 SQVTM and CDR2 ANQGSEA come from the germline V gene. CDR3 DNA sequence: TGCAGCGCCCGACAGGGGATGAACACTGAAGCTTTCTTT. Translation: CSARQGMNTEAFF. The whole variable domain, remainder taken from reference TRBV29-1 and TRBJ1-1, is SAVISQKPSRDICQRGTSLTIQCQVDSQVTMMFWYRQQPGQSLTLIATANQGSEATYESGFVIDKFPISRPNLTFSTLTVSNMSPEDSSIYLCSARQGMNTEAFFGQGTRLTVV.

The rearrangement uses TRBV19 and TRBJ1-1, with TRBD1 identical over 7 bases. Trimming took 5 bases from V and 1 from J; bases not matched to a gene: 7. The germline gives CDR1 LNHDA, CDR2 SQIVND (reference sequence). This CDR3 spans 15 amino acids. CDR3 amino acids: CASSARGQRNTEAFF. CDR3 nucleotides: TGTGCCAGTAGTGCGAGGGGACAGCGGAACACTGAAGCTTTCTTT.

J is TRBJ2-5 and V is TRBV9; D is undetermined. V was clipped by 0 bases and J by 5 bases, with 14 bases between them. This CDR3 contains 15 residues. Germline assignment: CDR1 SGDLS and CDR2 YYNGEE. CDR3 coding DNA: TGTGCCAGCAGCGTAGATGCCCCCAGCCGGGAGACCCAGTACTTC. It specifies CASSVDAPSRETQYF. The full variable domain, its missing parts supplied by reference TRBV9 and TRBJ2-5, is DSGVTQTPKHLITATGQRVTLRCSPRSGDLSVYWYQQSLDQGLQFLIQYYNGEERAKGNILERFSAQQFPDLHSELNLSSLELGDSALYFCASSVDAPSRETQYFGPGTRLLVL.

As regards this clone: Other DNA sequences in the sample encode the same CDR3. J is TRBJ2-7 and V is TRBV7-9, with D possibly being TRBD1 (5 bases). The CDR3 runs to 12 residues. Trimming cost V 1 base and J 5 bases, with 6 bases left between them. Per the germline V gene, CDR1 is SEHNR and CDR2 is FQNEAQ (reference sequence). The CDR3 region has the DNA TGTGCCAGCAGCTTAGAGGGGAACGAGCAGTACTTC. It codes for CASSLEGNEQYF.

This sequence joins TRBV5-1 and TRBJ2-5, with 13 bases aligning to TRBD2. Germline V CDR1 and CDR2: SGHRS, YFSETQ. The CDR3 length is 16 residues. V dropped 4 bases and J dropped 5; count of bases not matched to a gene: 8. CDR3 nucleotides: TGCGCCAGCAGCATCGGACTAGCGGGAGTCTCCGAGACCCAGTACTTC. It specifies CASSIGLAGVSETQYF.

The V gene is TRBV7-2, the J gene TRBJ2-7, with TRBD2 matching 7 bases. Per germline, CDR1 SGHTA and CDR2 FQGNSA. The CDR3 extends over 15 amino acids. The J segment lost 3 bases and the V segment lost 1 base, leaving 6 bases of the junction unmatched. The CDR3 loop reads CASSLGLAVSYEQYF. The CDR3 DNA reads TGTGCCAGCAGCTTAGGTCTAGCGGTGAGCTACGAGCAGTACTTC.

This chain links TRBV7-8 with TRBJ1-4, with D perhaps matching TRBD1 (5 bases). The CDR3 is 15 residues long. CDR1 and CDR2 (germline): SGHVS, FQNEAQ. With 1 base removed from V and 3 bases from J, the gap between germline ends came to 9 bases. CDR3 nucleotides: TGTGCCAGCAGCTTAGGGCAGGGCGCTAATGAAAAACTGTTTTTT. Residues: CASSLGQGANEKLFF.

V gene TRBV7-8 combines with J gene TRBJ2-1; 10 positions match TRBD2. The germline V gene encodes CDR1 SGHVS and CDR2 FQNEAQ. With V trimmed by 0 bases and J by 8 bases, 7 bases remained unmatched. This CDR3 has 16 residues. The CDR3 DNA follows: TGTGCCAGCAGCTTAGCGCGGCTAGCGGGGGTCGATGAGCAGTTCTTC. Its translation is CASSLARLAGVDEQFF.

This rearrangement joins TRBV13 to TRBJ2-7; maybe TRBD2 (6 bases). Germline CDR1 is PRHDT and CDR2 is FYEKMQ (reference sequence). The CDR3 runs 15 residues. Deletions cut 0 bases from V and 2 bases from J, with 11 bases between. The CDR3 sequence is CASSLGGTPPYEQYF. The CDR3, as DNA: TGTGCCAGCAGCTTAGGCGGGACTCCACCCTACGAGCAGTACTTC. The full variable domain, its missing parts supplied by reference TRBV13 and TRBJ2-7, is AAGVIQSPRHLIKEKRETATLKCYPIPRHDTVYWYQQGPGQDPQFLISFYEKMQSDKGSIPDRFSAQQFSDYHSELNMSSLELGDSALYFCASSLGGTPPYEQYFGPGTRLTVT.

In regard to this clone: Different DNA sequences within this sample yield the same CDR3. This chain uses TRBV11-2 with TRBJ2-7; TRBD1 matches at 7 bases. The CDR3 totals 12 residues. The V segment lost 5 bases and the J segment 4 bases; nucleotides outside the gene matches: 2. Germline lookup yields CDR1 SGHAT and CDR2 FQNNGV. CDR3 region: CASSRQGYEQYF. The CDR3 nucleotides read TGTGCCAGCAGCAGACAGGGTTACGAGCAGTACTTC. The whole variable domain, remainder taken from reference TRBV11-2 and TRBJ2-7, is EAGVAQSPRYKIIEKRQSVAFWCNPISGHATLYWYQQILGQGPKLLIQFQNNGVVDDSQLPKDRFSAERLKGVDSTLKIQPAKLEDSAVYLCASSRQGYEQYFGPGTRLTVT.

This chain connects TRBV7-9 to TRBJ2-2; 8 bases are shared with TRBD2. Looked up from germline, CDR1 is SEHNR and CDR2 is FQNEAQ (reference sequence). V trimming: 2 bases; J trimming: 0 bases; junction bases outside the gene matches: 5. CDR3 length: 17 residues. This CDR3 reads CASSLTTSGANTGELFF. The DNA for the CDR3 is TGTGCCAGCAGCTTAACTACTAGCGGAGCGAACACCGGGGAGCTGTTTTTT.

This chain links TRBV15 with TRBJ2-3; D not resolved. The V and J ends lost 0 bases and 4 bases respectively, with 8 bases between them. Germline V gene sequence: CDR1 LNHNV, CDR2 YYDKDF (reference sequence). The CDR3 sequence is 14 residues long. CDR3 sequence: CATSRELGSDTQYF. The CDR3 DNA reads as TGTGCCACCAGCAGAGAATTAGGTTCAGATACGCAGTATTTT.

Remarks on this clone: Other DNA variants within this sample encode the same CDR3. V gene TRBV18 combines with J gene TRBJ2-3; 8 bases agree with TRBD2. Trimming at V came to 3 bases and at J to 0 bases, leaving 5 bases not matched to a gene. The CDR3 is 16 residues long. CDR1 is KGHSH and CDR2 is LQKENI in the germline V gene. The DNA of the CDR3 is TGTGCCAGCTCACCGAGCGGGAGCACTAGCACAGATACGCAGTATTTT. This sequence encodes CASSPSGSTSTDTQYF.

The chain is built from TRBV9 and TRBJ2-7, with TRBD1 matching over 8 bases. V dropped 2 bases and J dropped 5; count of bases not matched to a gene: 9. The length of the CDR3 is 15 residues. Germline-derived CDR1 and CDR2 are SGDLS and YYNGEE. The CDR3 DNA reads TGTGCCAGCAGCGTCGGGCACAGGGGGTCCAACGAGCAGTACTTC. Residues: CASSVGHRGSNEQYF.

The genes are TRBV2 and TRBJ1-1; D call uncertain. The CDR3 spans 13 residues. The V gene's germline CDR1 is SNHLY and CDR2 FYNNEI. V gave up 6 bases and J gave up 4 bases, with 12 bases separating them. The CDR3 loop reads CASSLGMSTEAFF. In DNA, the CDR3 is TGTGCCAGCAGCCTAGGGATGAGCACTGAAGCTTTCTTT.

The genes are TRBV28 and TRBJ1-4; D is ambiguous. The germline V gene has CDR1 MDHEN and CDR2 SYDVKM. The CDR3 contains 11 residues. With 10 bases removed from V and 7 bases from J, the gap between germline ends came to 10 bases. The CDR3 nucleotides read TGTGCCACACGGGGAGGTGAAAAACTGTTTTTT. Its protein is CATRGGEKLFF.

The chain couples TRBV18 to TRBJ2-2, with D possibly being TRBD1 (5 bases). The V gene lost 1 base and the J gene lost 4 bases, with 10 bases spanning the gap. From germline, CDR1 is KGHSH and CDR2 LQKENI. CDR3 length: 15 residues. The CDR3 protein is CASSPLKGFTGELFF. The CDR3 nucleotides read TGTGCCAGCTCACCACTGAAGGGGTTCACCGGGGAGCTGTTTTTT.

The chain joins TRBV7-3 to TRBJ2-7; TRBD2 matches 8 bases. Unmatched junction bases numbered 11, after V lost 6 bases and J lost 7 bases. Germline values: CDR1 SGHTA, CDR2 FQGTGA. The CDR3 runs 14 residues. As DNA, the CDR3 is TGTGCCAGCAGTCGGACTACCCTAGCGGGTGAGCAGTACTTC. Translated, it gives CASSRTTLAGEQYF.

A single count supports this clone. The chain combines TRBV29-1 with TRBJ2-3; 8 nucleotides line up with TRBD2. The J segment lost 1 base and the V segment lost 1 base, leaving 4 bases of the junction unmatched. This CDR3 is 15 amino acids long. CDR1 SQVTM and CDR2 ANQGSEA come from the germline V gene. In DNA, the CDR3 is TGCAGCGTTGAAGTACTAGCGGCCCGCACAGATACGCAGTATTTT. Translating gives CSVEVLAARTDTQYF.

The chain uses TRBV9 and TRBJ1-1; possible D gene TRBD1, 5 bases. The CDR3 is made up of 16 amino acids. Trimming cost V 0 bases and J 8 bases, with 20 bases left between them. The germline CDR1 and CDR2 sequences are SGDLS and YYNGEE. The CDR3 coding sequence is TGTGCCAGCAGCGTAGGAGGACGGACATCCCAGGCGGAAGCTTTCTTT. Translated, it gives CASSVGGRTSQAEAFF. Supplemented by reference TRBV9 and TRBJ1-1, the full variable domain reads DSGVTQTPKHLITATGQRVTLRCSPRSGDLSVYWYQQSLDQGLQFLIQYYNGEERAKGNILERFSAQQFPDLHSELNLSSLELGDSALYFCASSVGGRTSQAEAFFGQGTRLTVV.

This chain uses TRBV14 with TRBJ1-1; no reliable D call. The germline V gene has CDR1 SGHDN and CDR2 FVKESK. This CDR3 is 15 amino acids long. Trimming removed 1 base at V and 1 base at J, with 10 bases between. The CDR3 DNA reads TGTGCCAGCAGCCAAGGGTCATTGAGGAACACTGAAGCTTTCTTT. Its protein is CASSQGSLRNTEAFF.

The rearrangement links TRBV4-2 to TRBJ2-3, with no clear D. The germline gives CDR1 LGHNA, CDR2 YNFKEQ. There are 12 residues in the CDR3. The germline V and J ends were trimmed by 5 bases and 12 bases, with 15 bases remaining between them. The CDR3: CASSLIGPIQYF. CDR3 DNA: TGTGCCAGCAGCTTGATCGGACCTATACAGTATTTT.

The chain uses TRBV19 and TRBJ1-5; no reliable D call. CDR1 is LNHDA and CDR2 is SQIVND in the germline V gene (reference sequence). The length of the CDR3 is 18 residues. V lost 5 bases and J lost 6, with 26 bases in between. CDR3 DNA: TGTGCCAGTAGTCCTAGTCGAGGGTTAGAGGGAGTATCTCAGCCCCAGCATTTT. Translated: CASSPSRGLEGVSQPQHF.